This is a list of T cell receptor beta chains from one sample in a study of OX40 agonist ivuxolimab in advanced cancers. Clones were sequenced by immunoSEQ multiplex PCR, and TCRdb holds only the in-frame ones, with some missing. Here the sample spans 130,000 or so clones, roughly 93% being singletons. This material consisted of CD4+ or CD8+ T cells sorted from blood, taken in a trial of the OX40 agonist ivuxolimab. The origin of the receptors is an adult with an advanced solid tumor such as melanoma, head and neck, liver or kidney cancer. The CDR3 runs from the conserved cysteine through the conserved F or W. The D gene is left open where the match is weak. The listing skips clone size in some rows; elsewhere it reads once, few, many or a size class.

size,V,J,D,CDR3,DNA
NA,TRBV6-5,TRBJ1-2,TRBD1,CASSYSGVGQTYGYTF,TGTGCCAGCAGTTACTCGGGGGTGGGACAGACCTATGGCTACACCTTC
once,TRBV5-6,TRBJ1-1,NA,CASSLVDTFPAEAFF,TGTGCCAGCAGCTTGGTGGACACCTTCCCGGCTGAAGCTTTCTTT
NA,TRBV6-5,TRBJ2-5,NA,CASNRNKGGEQYF,TGTGCCAGCAATAGAAATAAGGGGGGAGAGCAGTACTTC
NA,TRBV6-1,TRBJ1-6,NA,CASTGPSSYNSPLHF,TGTGCCAGCACGGGGCCCAGCTCCTATAATTCACCCCTCCACTTT
NA,TRBV7-2,TRBJ2-5,TRBD1,CASSLGDRVETQYF,TGTGCCAGCAGCTTAGGGGACAGGGTGGAGACCCAGTACTTC
NA,TRBV29-1,TRBJ1-1,NA,CSVGRGGTEAFF,TGCAGCGTTGGAAGGGGAGGTACTGAAGCTTTCTTT
NA,TRBV18,TRBJ2-1,NA,CASSPPGAAVLNEQFF,TGTGCCAGCTCACCACCGGGCGCAGCGGTATTAAATGAGCAGTTCTTC
NA,TRBV10-3,TRBJ1-2,NA,CAISESVRVNGYTF,TGTGCCATCAGTGAGTCTGTCAGAGTTAATGGCTACACCTTC
NA,TRBV6-6,TRBJ2-1,TRBD1,CASSYPVGTGGGPQFF,TGTGCCAGCAGTTACCCGGTGGGGACAGGGGGCGGACCTCAGTTCTTC
NA,TRBV5-4,TRBJ1-5,TRBD1,CASSFDRDQPQHF,TGTGCCAGCAGCTTCGACAGGGACCAGCCCCAGCATTTT
NA,TRBV7-9,TRBJ2-5,NA,CASSLNSPGLGTQYF,TGTGCCAGCAGCTTAAACTCCCCCGGCCTGGGGACCCAGTACTTC
NA,TRBV5-4,TRBJ2-7,TRBD1,CASSRTGGWREQYF,TGTGCCAGCAGCCGGACAGGGGGTTGGCGCGAGCAGTACTTC
NA,TRBV21-1,TRBJ1-4,NA,CASSKDPPKEEKLFF,TGTGCCAGCAGCAAAGACCCACCAAAGGAGGAAAAACTGTTTTTT
NA,TRBV9,TRBJ2-5,NA,CASSVASSYQETQYF,TGTGCCAGCAGCGTAGCGTCCTCGTACCAAGAGACCCAGTACTTC
NA,TRBV15,TRBJ2-3,TRBD2,CATSRGRGGGGSTDTQYF,TGTGCCACCAGCAGAGGCCGCGGGGGGGGCGGGAGCACAGATACGCAGTATTTT
NA,TRBV7-9,TRBJ2-1,TRBD1,CASSPIRDSHNEQFF,TGTGCCAGCAGCCCCATCCGGGACAGCCACAATGAGCAGTTCTTC
NA,TRBV7-8,TRBJ2-1,TRBD2,CASSLAIDSGSSVQFF,TGTGCCAGCAGCTTAGCTATCGATAGCGGGTCCTCGGTGCAGTTCTTC
NA,TRBV15,TRBJ2-1,TRBD2,CATSVAGDGPRYEQFF,TGTGCCACCAGTGTAGCGGGAGATGGGCCTCGGTATGAGCAGTTCTTC
NA,TRBV5-8,TRBJ2-2,TRBD1,CASSLDRGAGELFF,TGTGCCAGCAGCCTGGACAGGGGGGCCGGGGAGCTGTTTTTT
NA,TRBV6-5,TRBJ2-1,TRBD1,CASSRGQNEQFF,TGTGCCAGTAGCCGGGGACAGAATGAGCAGTTCTTC
NA,TRBV18,TRBJ2-1,NA,CASSPGQGYNEQFF,TGTGCCAGCTCACCAGGGCAGGGCTACAATGAGCAGTTCTTC
once,TRBV18,TRBJ2-1,TRBD1,CASSPRDSTYNEQFF,TGTGCCAGCTCACCAAGGGACAGTACCTACAATGAGCAGTTCTTC
NA,TRBV10-3,TRBJ2-1,TRBD2,CAISESGLAGGNEQFF,TGTGCCATCAGTGAGTCGGGACTAGCGGGAGGAAATGAGCAGTTCTTC
NA,TRBV11-1,TRBJ1-1,TRBD1,CASSLGRTGRNTEAFF,TGTGCCAGCAGCTTAGGACGGACAGGGAGGAACACTGAAGCTTTCTTT
NA,TRBV7-2,TRBJ1-3,NA,CASSLAPGGLGNTIYF,TGTGCCAGCAGCTTAGCGCCGGGAGGGTTGGGAAACACCATATATTTT
NA,TRBV9,TRBJ2-7,NA,CASSVGGSLSYEQYF,TGTGCCAGCAGCGTGGGGGGCTCCCTTTCCTACGAGCAGTACTTC
NA,TRBV5-1,TRBJ1-5,NA,CASPTGRDQPQHF,TGCGCCAGCCCGACAGGAAGGGATCAGCCCCAGCATTTT